This T cell receptor beta chain was profiled in a study of cytomegalovirus exposure and HLA in healthy donors (dated by TCRdb to between 2016 and 2019). About the investigation overall: In an earlier analysis of 587 of the donors, 276 Gb of sequence data and some 120 million unique TCR beta sequences from 150 million to 200 million T cells were reported. Approximately 310 gigabases of sequencing data and approximately 80 million unique TCR sequences were included in an early release covering roughly 600 HLA-typed donors. Of the roughly 410 genotyped donors, approximately 80% were placed in the genetic ancestry cluster associated with self-reported Caucasian donors. The study aimed to test whether cataloging public T cell receptors could reveal signatures of past pathogen exposure. The T cell repertoires of some 700 subjects were profiled by immunosequencing and related to cytomegalovirus serostatus. In addition to the first cohort of approximately 670 subjects, a separate validation cohort of under 150 different subjects was used. The study combined high-throughput TCR immunosequencing, statistical association of individual TCRs with disease status, and machine learning to predict cytomegalovirus infection status. A later analysis re-analyzed previously published TCR beta repertoires from 600 to 850 donors and added high-resolution HLA genotyping to study TCR occurrence patterns. The later analysis used no new phenotypic data to find candidate immune exposures, relying instead on TCR beta sequences and their occurrence across donors. An earlier analysis of several hundred of the donors applied high-throughput TCR beta sequencing to assess whether each TCR beta V gene segment acted as functional or pseudogenic. Alongside the repertoire data, information on donor age, sex, ethnicity and CMV serostatus was compiled. A later genetic analysis took genome-wide SNP genotypes for about 55% of the roughly 670 donors and used that subset as a discovery cohort. Every repertoire in the discovery cohort had been generated on one and the same sequencing platform. HLA typing included class I and class II loci at four-digit resolution. Typing coverage differed by locus: A, B, C, DRB1 and DQB1 were typed in about 620-640 donors, DQA1 in 522, DPA1 in 606, and DPB1 in 400 to 490. Roughly 5 DR-DQ haplotypes were handled as single units for association and clustering because linkage in the cohort was strong. Across approximately 400 genotyped donors of the cohort, an average of approximately 240,000 unique TCR beta nucleotide sequences per donor were sequenced, and around 20% of those sequences were non-productive. Broader findings and caveats from the paper: In a later genetic analysis, a missense DCLRE1C variant was associated with V-gene and J-gene trimming of TCR beta chains, and the association was replicated in an independent cohort. About 17 rarely observed V segments, including chromosome 9 orphons, were excluded from the earlier analysis of about 500 of the donors because counts were too low. Three of the identified cytomegalovirus-associated TCR beta chains were confirmed in vitro to be specific for cytomegalovirus antigens. The presence/absence analyses assumed that sequencing depth was roughly uniform across donors, and that assumption may not be true. CMV serostatus was the only immune exposure information available for the cohort. A later genetic analysis reported fewer N-insertions in productive TCRs among donors in an Asian-associated ancestry cluster than the roughly 620-donor mean. The classifier was reported to diagnose cytomegalovirus status with high specificity and sensitivity in both the original and validation cohorts. At a false discovery rate of 0.05, a later analysis linked under 20,000 TCR beta sequences to specific HLA alleles. According to the authors, the approach could potentially be generalized to other disease states and immunological phenotypes. The study listed 150 to 200 TCR beta chains as associated with cytomegalovirus. Linkage disequilibrium might explain the correlated functional status among segregating V segments, but an unknown experimental factor could not be excluded. Assigning TCR associations to individual alleles was difficult when HLA alleles, especially DR and DQ, strongly co-occurred. According to a later analysis, most CMV-associated TCR beta chains appeared to be HLA-restricted, and the HLA associations seemed to be driven largely by CMV exposure. Because HLA typing was missing for some donors at each locus, association tests included only the typed subset. While some public TCRs were present in many individuals, most TCR sequences turned up only very rarely across donors. A later analysis found that TCR association rates varied across HLA loci, with DRB1 alleles showing the most associated TCRs and HLA-C alleles the fewest. Because the 87-base-pair reads could not distinguish some IMGT-functional V segments, including TRBV6-2 and TRBV6-3, those segments were excluded. A later analysis reported that several top co-occurrence clusters appeared linked to parvovirus B19, influenza, CMV and Epstein-Barr virus. A further reported finding was that TCR beta sequences accurately predicted the HLA-A and HLA-B alleles for most subjects in the first cohort. Compared with equally common non-associated chains, HLA-associated TCR beta chains in a later analysis were more clonally expanded and had lower generation probabilities. An earlier analysis of approximately 540 of the donors showed that most TCR beta V segments appeared in productive rearrangements either about 87% or about 30% of the time, which broadly matched IMGT annotations. The sequencing pipeline was judged likely to have produced a cluster of highly shared sequence variants as a technical artifact. Only TCR beta chains were sequenced in this cohort, and the absence of alpha or paired-chain data limited detectable features.

In total, 600 or so healthy bone marrow donors made up the cohort. At the time of sampling, every cohort member was nominally healthy, though immune exposures that went unrecorded were likely present. The donor was CMV seronegative and belonged to the group of over 300 seronegative cohort members. Every donor gave a peripheral blood sample, and the peripheral blood mononuclear cells from that sample were used for TCR beta sequencing. The Qiagen DNeasy Blood Extraction Kit was used to extract genomic DNA from the blood cell samples. There are 15 amino acids in the CDR3, from cysteine to phenylalanine inclusive. Only the CDR3 DNA is retained, 45 bases long and in frame from the first base. From the germline V gene (reference sequence), CDR1 is MNHEY and CDR2 is SMNVEV. Trimmed from V: 8 bases; trimmed from J: 1 base; junction bases lacking a gene match: 9. Turning to this clone: What this receptor recognizes is not known. No much larger clonotype is one base removed from it; base qualities were not supplied.

Libraries were constructed by the immunoSEQ multiplex PCR assay. A mixture of 60 forward primers for TCR Vbeta segments and 13 reverse primers for TCR Jbeta segments was used in the multiplex PCR. The CDR3 region of rearranged TCR beta genes was amplified from genomic DNA by a multiplex PCR assay. The Illumina HiSeq System was used to sequence the amplified TCR beta libraries as 87-base-pair reads. The authors processed their data as follows. A later analysis counted around 72 million unique TCR beta chains across the 600 to 850 repertoires, and 10 million to 11 million of these chains were shared by at least two donors. A nearest-neighbor algorithm error-corrected the raw reads and collapsed the reads into unique sequences, merging closely related sequences to remove PCR and sequencing errors. V, D and J gene segments were assigned by aligning CDR3 sequences to IMGT reference sequences. Each retained sequence needed at least a six-nucleotide match to both a V gene segment and a J gene segment. A rearrangement counted as productive if the CDR3 had no stop codons and remained in frame with V and J, and every other rearrangement counted as non-productive. Following IMGT convention, CDR3 was defined as the stretch from the second conserved V-encoded cysteine up to the conserved J-encoded phenylalanine. The earlier analysis of around 640 of the donors excluded sequences that lacked an unambiguous match to a single V gene segment. In an earlier analysis of around 590 of the donors, a V segment was called functional when productive rearrangements were above 56.7%, and segregating when the standard deviation between donors exceeded 5%. A statistical classification framework was built to diagnose cytomegalovirus status from the catalog of TCR beta chain sequences. In a later analysis, TCR nucleotide sequences were compared against IMGT/GENE-DB human TR gene sequences so that V and J genes could be assigned. The TCRdist pipeline was used in a later analysis to assign CDR3 sequences and most-parsimonious VDJ recombination scenarios. In a later analysis, each TCR beta chain was defined by its CDR3 amino acid sequence together with its V-gene family, and reads lacking a unique V-gene family were excluded. To address suspected cross-contamination and a sequencing artifact, a later analysis removed under 600 highly shared, low-generation-probability nucleotide sequences. In a later analysis, a clonal expansion index for each public chain was calculated from normalized within-repertoire ranks of inferred template counts. Generation probabilities in a later analysis came from a VDJ recombination model fitted to out-of-frame rearrangements, and those results were checked against IGoR. A later analysis scored TCR-TCR, TCR-HLA and TCR-CMV co-occurrence with hypergeometric tests, applying a repertoire-size bias correction to TCR pairs. False discovery rates were estimated in a later analysis by permuting HLA or CMV assignments 20 times. In a later analysis, co-occurring TCRs were grouped using DBSCAN, and TCRdist sequence similarity was added for clustering within HLA-allele-positive subsets. Co-occurrence clustering excluded repertoires with fewer than 30,000 or more than 120,000 public chains, plus five with anomalous nucleotide sharing. TCRdb's version of the immuneACCESS table is confined to in-frame rearrangements and falls short of the full clone set. An unresolved V gene accounts for under half of the shortfall where checked; the remainder is of unknown origin. V and J calls and clone size follow that table, whereas D and trimming were derived from the DNA. This sample holds 200,000 to 250,000 clones; around 89% were observed only once. Of the sample, more than 0.8% falls within the top ten clones.

The sequence links TRBV27 to TRBJ1-2, with TRBD1 matching 8 junction bases. Sequencing input: PBMCs. The clonotype originates from a woman aged 18 to 35 in good health and CMV-seronegative. This receptor has the CDR3 CASVFQGANNYGYTF. The nucleotides read TGTGCCAGCGTATTCCAGGGGGCTAATAACTATGGCTACACCTTC.